The rows below give T cell receptor beta chains drawn from one sample of a study of T cells after yellow fever vaccination. TCRdb re-analysed the 5' RACE reads in MiXCR, keeping a single row per CDR3 protein. The top ten hold over 0.55% of the sample, which has some 150,000 distinct CDR3 sequences, 6.6% seen once. The sequences come from CD4+ T cells sorted from PBMCs, collected 10 days after the yellow fever booster vaccination. Every receptor here comes from a man aged 25 to 45 who received the YFV17D yellow fever vaccine. Both conserved end residues are part of each CDR3. A D gene is named only where the DNA matches it firmly. Not all rows give a size; the values are once, few, many and, for expanded clones, a class.

D	V	J	size	CDR3	DNA
NA	TRBV6-2/TRBV6-3	TRBJ2-3	many	CASSQRDTQYF	TGTGCCAGCAGCCAGCGGGATACGCAGTATTTT
TRBD2	TRBV12-3/TRBV12-4	TRBJ2-3	many	CASSQTSGYTDTQYF	TGTGCCAGCAGCCAGACTAGCGGTTACACAGATACGCAGTATTTT
TRBD2	TRBV6-6	TRBJ2-5	few	CASGEGASATQYF	TGTGCCAGCGGGGAGGGCGCCTCGGCGACCCAGTACTTC
NA	TRBV30	TRBJ2-2	many	CAWSVLGSGELFF	TGTGCCTGGAGTGTACTGGGTAGCGGGGAGCTGTTTTTT
TRBD2	TRBV12-3/TRBV12-4	TRBJ2-7	many	CASTTLASGYEQYF	TGTGCCAGCACAACGTTGGCTAGCGGCTACGAGCAGTACTTC
TRBD2	TRBV6-2/TRBV6-3	TRBJ2-1	many	CASSTPSGRAGEQFF	TGTGCCAGCAGTACACCTAGCGGGAGGGCCGGTGAGCAGTTCTTC
TRBD2	TRBV20-1	TRBJ2-7	few	CSARDSRKTSPRYEQYF	TGCAGTGCTAGAGATTCGAGGAAGACTAGCCCGAGATACGAGCAGTACTTC
NA	TRBV18	TRBJ1-4	many	CASSPSELGTSEKLFF	TGTGCCAGCTCACCTAGCGAGTTGGGAACTTCCGAAAAACTGTTTTTT
TRBD1	TRBV29-1	TRBJ2-1	medium-sized	CSVGGTGNSNEQFF	TGCAGCGTCGGAGGGACAGGGAACTCCAATGAGCAGTTCTTC
NA	TRBV6-1	TRBJ1-5	many	CASSDRDTGFFQPQHF	TGTGCCAGCAGTGACCGGGACACGGGTTTTTTTCAGCCCCAGCATTTT
NA	TRBV20-1	TRBJ1-1	NA	CSATRSGGNTEAFF	TGCAGTGCCACAAGGTCGGGTGGGAACACTGAAGCTTTCTTT
NA	TRBV7-7	TRBJ2-2	many	CAIRKGANTGELFF	TGTGCTATCAGGAAGGGCGCGAACACCGGGGAGCTGTTTTTT
TRBD1	TRBV5-1	TRBJ2-2	few	CASSLGTGAGELFF	TGCGCCAGCAGCTTAGGGACAGGCGCCGGGGAGCTGTTTTTT
NA	TRBV10-3	TRBJ2-7	many	CAVGKGRSSYEQYF	TGTGCCGTAGGAAAAGGGAGGTCATCCTACGAGCAGTACTTC